This T cell receptor (beta chain) was sequenced during a study of T cells in Graves' hyperthyroidism and ophthalmopathy. Overall study results and limits: The model foresaw ophthalmopathy a median around 6 months prior to onset.

This clonotype was counted many times. What it recognizes is unknown. Amplified TCR beta CDR3 regions came from RNA transcripts. RT-PCR in the first round (using the HTBI primer set) targeted the TCR CDR3. TCRdb ran MiXCR on the multiplex PCR reads and lists one entry per CDR3 protein. The data show 620,000 or so distinct CDR3 sequences, about 14% seen once. Patients were excluded for uncontrolled infection, other autoimmune disease, pregnancy or lactation. Clinical symptoms, serum thyroxine, TRAb, thyroid ultrasound and orbital computed tomography informed diagnoses. Each 10 ml fresh peripheral blood draw supplied the PBMCs. The receptor was derived from a woman in her forties or fifties with Graves' ophthalmopathy. The sample consisted of blood.

CDR3 amino acids: CASSIVRTVNTGELFF. The CDR3 bases are TGTGCCAGTAGTATAGTTCGGACGGTGAACACCGGGGAGCTGTTTTTT. This chain links TRBV19 with TRBJ2-2; no clear D. Trimming removed 1 base at V and 1 base at J, with 10 bases between. Germline assignment: CDR1 LNHDA and CDR2 SQIVND (reference sequence). The CDR3 contains 16 residues.